A selection of T cell receptor beta chains follows, all from one sample in a study of T cell repertoires in cytomegalovirus infection. Using its own MiXCR run on the reads, TCRdb lists one record per CDR3 protein. In the table there are more than 150,000 distinct CDR3 sequences, roughly a fifth of which are singletons. Specimen: PBMCs. These receptors all stem from a human donor in good health (CMV status not recorded). Some clones in this sample may be carry-over from other donors' samples. Each CDR3 is given with its conserved first and last residue. The D gene is left open where the match is weak. Clone size, where shown, is once, few, many, or a class for clones that have expanded.

.,TRBJ1-6,TRBV7-9,few,TGTGCCAGCAGCTTAGTTCCAGGGAGCTCCTATAATTCACCCCTCCACTTT,CASSLVPGSSYNSPLHF
TRBD1,TRBJ2-3,TRBV6-2/TRBV6-3,.,TGTGCCAGCAGTGCCGAAGACAGGGGCGGGACAGATACGCAGTATTTT,CASSAEDRGGTDTQYF
.,TRBJ2-3,TRBV4-3,few,TGCGCCAGCAGCCAAGAGTTGCTTCAAGATACGCAGTATTTT,CASSQELLQDTQYF
.,TRBJ2-1,TRBV19,.,TGTGCCAGTAGTATCGGACCAAACAATGAGCAGTTCTTC,CASSIGPNNEQFF
.,TRBJ1-1,TRBV12-3/TRBV12-4,.,TGTGCCAGCAGTTTTAATAGGGGTGGCACTGAAGCTTTCTTT,CASSFNRGGTEAFF
.,TRBJ2-2,TRBV20-1,.,TGCAGTGCTAGACTTGGGGGGAGTGGCACCGGGGAGCTGTTTTTT,CSARLGGSGTGELFF
TRBD1,TRBJ2-7,TRBV28,.,TGTGCCAGCAGTTTACTCCGGGACAGGCTCTACTTC,CASSLLRDRLYF
TRBD1,TRBJ2-4,TRBV10-3,once,TGTGCCATCAGTGAAGGAAACAGGGGGCCTTCCATTCAGTACTTC,CAISEGNRGPSIQYF
TRBD2,TRBJ2-1,TRBV6-2/TRBV6-3,few,TGTGCCAGCATCCAAGCGGGAGGGCGATACAATGAGCAGTTCTTC,CASIQAGGRYNEQFF
TRBD2,TRBJ2-1,TRBV12-3/TRBV12-4,.,TGTGCCAGCAGTACGGGGACTAGCGTTCACAATGAGCAGTTCTTC,CASSTGTSVHNEQFF
.,TRBJ1-4,TRBV7-2,.,TGTGCCAGCAGCCGAACAGGGTTTAATGAAAAACTGTTTTTT,CASSRTGFNEKLFF
TRBD1,TRBJ2-3,TRBV11-2,many,TGTGCCAGCAGCTCCACGACAGGGATGAGGACAGATACGCAGTATTTT,CASSSTTGMRTDTQYF
.,TRBJ1-1,TRBV9,.,TGTGCCGGCAGCGCCGGGTCCCAAACTGAAGCTTTCTTT,CAGSAGSQTEAFF
.,TRBJ2-1,TRBV20-1,many,TGCAGTGCTAGAGATCCGGGGGAAGGGTACAATGAGCAGTTCTTC,CSARDPGEGYNEQFF
.,TRBJ2-3,TRBV28,.,TGTGCCAGCGGGGGTGGCACAGATACGCAGTATTTT,CASGGGTDTQYF
.,TRBJ2-7,TRBV12-3/TRBV12-4,many,TGTGCCAGCAGGATGACTGGAACTTACGAGCAGTACTTC,CASRMTGTYEQYF
.,TRBJ2-1,TRBV24-1,few,TGTGCCACCAGTGATTTGGCGGGGCATGAGCAGTTCTTC,CATSDLAGHEQFF
.,TRBJ1-1,TRBV12-5,few,TGTGCTAGTGGTTTGAACGATTTCAAGGGAGCTTTCTTT,CASGLNDFKGAFF
TRBD2,TRBJ2-1,TRBV12-3/TRBV12-4,.,TGTGCCAGCAGTTCTGGACTAGCGGGAGGGAGAGGTGAGCAGTTCTTC,CASSSGLAGGRGEQFF
TRBD2,TRBJ2-5,TRBV4-1,few,TGCGCCAGCAGCCAAGATCCCGGGGGGTCTGGAGGGACCCAGTACTTC,CASSQDPGGSGGTQYF
.,TRBJ1-2,TRBV2,.,TGTGCCAGCAGCTACCCGAGGGGGGCTAACTATGGCTACACCTTC,CASSYPRGANYGYTF
.,TRBJ2-7,TRBV18,few,TGTGCCAGCTCACCAGGGTTAGGGGACGAGCAGTACTTC,CASSPGLGDEQYF
.,TRBJ2-5,TRBV6-2/TRBV6-3,few,TGTGCCAGCAGTGACCTATTGGGGAGGACCCAGTACTTC,CASSDLLGRTQYF
TRBD1,TRBJ2-2,TRBV28,.,TGTGCCAGCAGAACCGGACAGGGCCGAACCGGGGAGCTGTTTTTT,CASRTGQGRTGELFF